This T cell receptor (beta chain) came from a study of T cells in Graves' hyperthyroidism and ophthalmopathy. Study at large: Upon initial diagnosis and before any treatment, peripheral blood was collected. Points from the study as a whole: In validation, the model predicted ophthalmopathy. These predictions came a median about 6.5 months before onset. Most clonotypes that expanded in the thyroid above 0.001 also showed up in blood.

Per germline, CDR1 MNHNS and CDR2 SASEGT. This CDR3 region has 12 residues. Trimming stripped 7 bases from V and 6 bases from J, with 12 bases between. With respect to this clonotype: Antigen specificity is unknown.

The investigators amplified TCR beta CDR3 regions from RNA transcripts. HTBI primers were the set used in a first-round RT-PCR of the TCR CDR3. TCRdb reanalysed the multiplex PCR reads using MiXCR and keeps one entry per CDR3 protein. The sample holds roughly 600,000 distinct CDR3 sequences, 14% seen once. Using more than 7.5 ml of fresh peripheral blood, PBMCs were prepared. The source of this sequence is a woman aged 45-60 years with Graves' ophthalmopathy. This chain joins TRBV6-1 and TRBJ1-2, with D hard to call. Sequencing input: blood. The CDR3 coding sequence is TGTGCCAGCAATCTTTTCGGGGATGGCTACACCTTC. It yields the protein CASNLFGDGYTF.